This T cell receptor beta chain derives from a study of cytomegalovirus exposure and HLA in healthy donors. Primers included in the PCR were 60 Vbeta and 13 Jbeta primers. The method was immunoSEQ multiplex PCR; TCRdb's version includes in-frame clones alone and lacks a portion of them. The data show 85,000 to 100,000 clones, with around three quarters seen just once and 6.5% to 8.5% held by the top ten. This clonotype was sampled from a human donor in good health. Sample: PBMCs.

CDR3 in DNA: TGTGCCAGCAGGACAACGCTAAACACAGATACGCAGTATTTT. Protein: CASRTTLNTDTQYF. The J gene is TRBJ2-3, the V gene TRBV7-8; no firm D call. This CDR3 spans 14 amino acids. The V end lost 6 bases, the J end lost 2 bases, and 12 bases lay between the germline ends. The germline CDR1 and CDR2 sequences are SGHVS and FQNEAQ.